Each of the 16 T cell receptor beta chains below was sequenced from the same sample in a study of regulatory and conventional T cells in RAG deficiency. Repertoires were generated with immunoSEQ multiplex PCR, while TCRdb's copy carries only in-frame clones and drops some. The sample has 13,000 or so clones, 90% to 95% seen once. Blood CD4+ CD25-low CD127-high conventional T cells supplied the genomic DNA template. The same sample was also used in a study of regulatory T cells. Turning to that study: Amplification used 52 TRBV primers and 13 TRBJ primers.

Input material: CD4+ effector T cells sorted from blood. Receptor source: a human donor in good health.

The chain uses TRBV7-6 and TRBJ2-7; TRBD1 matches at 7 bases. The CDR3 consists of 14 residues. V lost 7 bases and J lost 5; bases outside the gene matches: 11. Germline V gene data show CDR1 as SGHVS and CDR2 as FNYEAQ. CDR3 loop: CASTVRQGWDEQYF. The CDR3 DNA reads TGTGCCAGCACCGTGCGACAGGGATGGGACGAGCAGTACTTC.

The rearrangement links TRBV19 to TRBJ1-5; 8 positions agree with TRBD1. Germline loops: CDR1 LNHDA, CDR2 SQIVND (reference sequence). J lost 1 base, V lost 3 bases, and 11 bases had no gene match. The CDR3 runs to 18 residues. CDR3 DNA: TGTGCCAGTAGTATTCCCCGGACAGGGATGAGGAGCAATCAGCCCCAGCATTTT. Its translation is CASSIPRTGMRSNQPQHF.

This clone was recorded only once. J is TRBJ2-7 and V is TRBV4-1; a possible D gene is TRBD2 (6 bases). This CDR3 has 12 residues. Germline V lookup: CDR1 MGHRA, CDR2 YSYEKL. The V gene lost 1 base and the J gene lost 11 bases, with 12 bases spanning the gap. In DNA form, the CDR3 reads TGCGCCAGCAGCCAAGTTCTCGCGGGGAAGTACTTC. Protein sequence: CASSQVLAGKYF.

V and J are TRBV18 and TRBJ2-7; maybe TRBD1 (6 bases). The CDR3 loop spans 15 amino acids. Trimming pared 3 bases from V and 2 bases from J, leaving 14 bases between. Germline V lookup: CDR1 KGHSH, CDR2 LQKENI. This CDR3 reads CASSPRDMVTYEQYF. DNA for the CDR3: TGTGCCAGCTCACCTCGGGACATGGTAACCTACGAGCAGTACTTC. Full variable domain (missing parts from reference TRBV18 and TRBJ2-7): NAGVMQNPRHLVRRRGQEARLRCSPMKGHSHVYWYRQLPEEGLKFMVYLQKENIIDESGMPKERFSAEFPKEGPSILRIQQVVRGDSAAYFCASSPRDMVTYEQYFGPGTRLTVT.

CDR3 sequence (DNA): TGTGCCAGCAGTGAGGCAGGACATCGAGGCTACACCTTC. Translating gives CASSEAGHRGYTF. This chain uses TRBV6-1 with TRBJ1-2; perhaps TRBD1 as D (5 bases). V lost 3 bases to trimming and J lost 8 bases, with 13 bases between them. Germline V CDR1 and CDR2: MNHNS, SASEGT. The CDR3 spans 13 residues.

This CDR3 reads CSVTGLLGFGNTIYF. CDR3 sequence (DNA): TGCAGCGTGACCGGCCTCCTAGGATTTGGAAACACCATATATTTT. The chain joins TRBV29-1 to TRBJ1-3; D gene uncertain. This CDR3 is 15 amino acids long. V was cut by 6 bases and J by 3 bases, with 18 bases left in between. Germline V gene lookup returns CDR1 SQVTM and CDR2 ANQGSEA.

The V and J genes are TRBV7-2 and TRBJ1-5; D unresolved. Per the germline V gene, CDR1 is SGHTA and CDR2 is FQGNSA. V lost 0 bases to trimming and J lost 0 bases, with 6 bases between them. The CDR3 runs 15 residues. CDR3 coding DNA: TGTGCCAGCAGCTTAGCGGCTAATAGCAATCAGCCCCAGCATTTT. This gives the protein CASSLAANSNQPQHF.

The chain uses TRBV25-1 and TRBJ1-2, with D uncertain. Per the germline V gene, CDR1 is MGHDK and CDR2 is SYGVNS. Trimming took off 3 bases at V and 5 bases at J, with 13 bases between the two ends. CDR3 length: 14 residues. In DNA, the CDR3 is TGTGCCAGCAGTGATTGGGGAGGGAGGTATGGCTACACCTTC. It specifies CASSDWGGRYGYTF.

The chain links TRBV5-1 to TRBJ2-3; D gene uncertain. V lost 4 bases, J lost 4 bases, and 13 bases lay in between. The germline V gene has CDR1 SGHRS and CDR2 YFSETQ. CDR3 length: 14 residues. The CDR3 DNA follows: TGCGCCAGCAGCCCTTTCAGCGTATCAGATACGCAGTATTTT. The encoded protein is CASSPFSVSDTQYF.

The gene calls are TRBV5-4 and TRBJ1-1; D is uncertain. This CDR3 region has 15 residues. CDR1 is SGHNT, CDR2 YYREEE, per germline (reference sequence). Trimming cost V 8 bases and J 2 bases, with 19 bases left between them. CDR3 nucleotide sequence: TGTGCCAGTAGCGGGGTTTCATCCCAAAACACTGAAGCTTTCTTT. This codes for CASSGVSSQNTEAFF.

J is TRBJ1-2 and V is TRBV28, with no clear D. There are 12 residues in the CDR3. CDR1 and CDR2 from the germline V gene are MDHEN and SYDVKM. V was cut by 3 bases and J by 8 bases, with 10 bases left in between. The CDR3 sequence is CASSFPGIGYTF. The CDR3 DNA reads TGTGCCAGCAGTTTTCCAGGAATAGGCTACACCTTC.

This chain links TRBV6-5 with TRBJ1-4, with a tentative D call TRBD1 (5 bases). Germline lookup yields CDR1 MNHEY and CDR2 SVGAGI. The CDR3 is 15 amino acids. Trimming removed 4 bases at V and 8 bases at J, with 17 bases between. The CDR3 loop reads CASSSTGLPPEKLFF. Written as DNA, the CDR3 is TGTGCCAGCAGTTCTACGGGACTCCCTCCGGAAAAACTGTTTTTT.

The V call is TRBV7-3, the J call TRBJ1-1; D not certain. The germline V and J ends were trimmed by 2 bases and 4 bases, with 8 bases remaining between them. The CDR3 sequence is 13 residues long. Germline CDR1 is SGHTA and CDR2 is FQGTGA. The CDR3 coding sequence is TGTGCCAGCAGCTTATACAGAACCACTGAAGCTTTCTTT. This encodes CASSLYRTTEAFF.

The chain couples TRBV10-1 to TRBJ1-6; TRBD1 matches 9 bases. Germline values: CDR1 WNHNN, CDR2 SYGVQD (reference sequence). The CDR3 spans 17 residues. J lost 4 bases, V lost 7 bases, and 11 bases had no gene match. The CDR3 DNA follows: TGCGCCAGCAACTGGGACAGGGAAGAACTTTATAATTCACCCCTCCACTTT. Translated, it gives CASNWDREELYNSPLHF.

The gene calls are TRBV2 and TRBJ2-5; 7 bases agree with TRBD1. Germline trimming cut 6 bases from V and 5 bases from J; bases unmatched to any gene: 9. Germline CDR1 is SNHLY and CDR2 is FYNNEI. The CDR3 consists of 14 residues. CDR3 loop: CASRGRQGSETQYF. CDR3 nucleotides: TGTGCCAGCAGAGGAAGACAGGGTTCCGAGACCCAGTACTTC.

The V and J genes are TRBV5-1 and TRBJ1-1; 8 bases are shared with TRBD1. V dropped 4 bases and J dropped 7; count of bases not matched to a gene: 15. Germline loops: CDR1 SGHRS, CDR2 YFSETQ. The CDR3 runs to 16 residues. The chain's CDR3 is CASSHSPGQGKGEAFF. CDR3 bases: TGCGCCAGCAGCCACTCTCCTGGACAGGGAAAGGGTGAAGCTTTCTTT.